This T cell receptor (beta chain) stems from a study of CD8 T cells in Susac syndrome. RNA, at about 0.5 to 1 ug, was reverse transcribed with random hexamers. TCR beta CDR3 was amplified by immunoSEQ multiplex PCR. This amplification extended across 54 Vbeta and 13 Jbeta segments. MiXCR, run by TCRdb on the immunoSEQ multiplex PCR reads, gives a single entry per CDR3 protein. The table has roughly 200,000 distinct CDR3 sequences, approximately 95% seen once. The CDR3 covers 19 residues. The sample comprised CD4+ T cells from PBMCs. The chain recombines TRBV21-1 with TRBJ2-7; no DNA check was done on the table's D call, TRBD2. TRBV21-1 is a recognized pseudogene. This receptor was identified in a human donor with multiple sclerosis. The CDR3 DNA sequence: TGTGCCAGCAGCCTCCGGACTGGAAGGCCTTTTACCCCGCTCTACGAGCAGTACGTC. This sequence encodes CASSLRTGRPFTPLYEQYV.